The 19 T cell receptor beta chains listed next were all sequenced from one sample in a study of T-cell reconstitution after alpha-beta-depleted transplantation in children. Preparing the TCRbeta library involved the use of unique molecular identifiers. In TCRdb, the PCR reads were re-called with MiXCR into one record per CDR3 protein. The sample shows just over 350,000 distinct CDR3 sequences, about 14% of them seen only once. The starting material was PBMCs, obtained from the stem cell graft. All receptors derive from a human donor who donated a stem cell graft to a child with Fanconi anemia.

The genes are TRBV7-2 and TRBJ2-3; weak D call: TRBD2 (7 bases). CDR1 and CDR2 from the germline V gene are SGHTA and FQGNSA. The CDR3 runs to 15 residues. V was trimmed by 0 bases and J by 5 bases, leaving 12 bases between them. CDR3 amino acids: CASSLAGGRIDTQYF. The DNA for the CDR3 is TGTGCCAGCAGCTTAGCGGGGGGGCGCATAGATACGCAGTATTTT.

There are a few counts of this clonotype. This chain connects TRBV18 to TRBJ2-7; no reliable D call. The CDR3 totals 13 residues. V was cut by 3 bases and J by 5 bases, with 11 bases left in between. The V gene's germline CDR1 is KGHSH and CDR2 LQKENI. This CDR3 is CASSPIEWDEQYF. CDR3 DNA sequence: TGTGCCAGCTCACCCATTGAATGGGACGAGCAGTACTTC.

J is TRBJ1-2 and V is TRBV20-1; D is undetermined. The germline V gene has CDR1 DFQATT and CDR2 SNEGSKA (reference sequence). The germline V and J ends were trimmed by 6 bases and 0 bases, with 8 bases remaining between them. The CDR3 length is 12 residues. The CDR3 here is CSAPGPNYGYTF. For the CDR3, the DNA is TGCAGTGCCCCTGGACCTAACTATGGCTACACCTTC.

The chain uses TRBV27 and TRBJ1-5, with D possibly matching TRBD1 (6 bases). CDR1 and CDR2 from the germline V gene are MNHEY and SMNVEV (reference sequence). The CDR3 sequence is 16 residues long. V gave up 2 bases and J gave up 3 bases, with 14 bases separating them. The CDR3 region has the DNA TGTGCCAGCAGTTTAAGCGGGGCAGGGGACAATCAGCCCCAGCATTTT. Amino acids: CASSLSGAGDNQPQHF.

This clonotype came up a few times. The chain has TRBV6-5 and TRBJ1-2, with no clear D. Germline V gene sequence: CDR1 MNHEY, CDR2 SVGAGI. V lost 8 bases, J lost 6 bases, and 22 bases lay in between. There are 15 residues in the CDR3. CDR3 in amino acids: CASRSGSSRLDGYTF. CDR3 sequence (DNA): TGTGCCAGCCGTTCCGGGAGTAGCCGACTAGATGGCTACACCTTC.

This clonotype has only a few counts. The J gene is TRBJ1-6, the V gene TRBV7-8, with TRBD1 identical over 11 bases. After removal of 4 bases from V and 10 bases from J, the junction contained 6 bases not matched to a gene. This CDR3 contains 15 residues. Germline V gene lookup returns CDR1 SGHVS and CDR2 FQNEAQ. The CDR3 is CASSSGQGARSPLHF. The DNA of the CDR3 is TGTGCCAGCAGCTCCGGACAGGGGGCTCGATCACCCCTCCACTTT.

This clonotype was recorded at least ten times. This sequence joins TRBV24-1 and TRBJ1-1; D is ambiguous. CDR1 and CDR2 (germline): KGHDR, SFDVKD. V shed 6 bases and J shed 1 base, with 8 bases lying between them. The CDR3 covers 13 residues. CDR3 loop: CATSTGENTEAFF. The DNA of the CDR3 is TGTGCCACCAGTACGGGTGAGAACACTGAAGCTTTCTTT.

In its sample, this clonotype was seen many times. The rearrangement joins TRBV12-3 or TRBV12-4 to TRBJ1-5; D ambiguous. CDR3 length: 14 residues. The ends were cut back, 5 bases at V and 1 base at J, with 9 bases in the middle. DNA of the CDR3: TGTGCCAGCAGTCCGGCGGGAAGCAATCAGCCCCAGCATTTT. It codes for CASSPAGSNQPQHF.

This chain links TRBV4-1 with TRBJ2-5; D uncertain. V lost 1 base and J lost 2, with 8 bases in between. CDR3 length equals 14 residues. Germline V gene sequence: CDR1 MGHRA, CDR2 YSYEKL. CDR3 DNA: TGCGCCAGCAGCCAAGTTCCGCAACAAGAGACCCAGTACTTC. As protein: CASSQVPQQETQYF.

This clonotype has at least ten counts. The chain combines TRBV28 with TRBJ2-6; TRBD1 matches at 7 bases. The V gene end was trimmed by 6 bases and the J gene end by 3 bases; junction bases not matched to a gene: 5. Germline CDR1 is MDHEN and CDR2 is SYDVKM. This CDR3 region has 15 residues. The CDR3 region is CASSLQGYGANVLTF. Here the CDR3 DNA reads TGTGCCAGCAGCCTACAGGGGTATGGGGCCAACGTCCTGACTTTC.

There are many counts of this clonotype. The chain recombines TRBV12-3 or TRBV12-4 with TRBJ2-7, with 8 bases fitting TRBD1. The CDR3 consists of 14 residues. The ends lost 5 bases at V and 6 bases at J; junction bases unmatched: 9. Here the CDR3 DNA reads TGTGCCAGCAGTCCCCGGACAGGGTCGCGCGAGCAGTACTTC. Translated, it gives CASSPRTGSREQYF.

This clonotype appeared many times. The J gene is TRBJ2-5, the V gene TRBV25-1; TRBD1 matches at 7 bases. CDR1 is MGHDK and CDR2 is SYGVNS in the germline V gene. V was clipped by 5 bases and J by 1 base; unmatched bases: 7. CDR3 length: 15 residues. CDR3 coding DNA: TGTGCCAGCAGTAATACGGGACAGTTCCAAGAGACCCAGTACTTC. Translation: CASSNTGQFQETQYF.

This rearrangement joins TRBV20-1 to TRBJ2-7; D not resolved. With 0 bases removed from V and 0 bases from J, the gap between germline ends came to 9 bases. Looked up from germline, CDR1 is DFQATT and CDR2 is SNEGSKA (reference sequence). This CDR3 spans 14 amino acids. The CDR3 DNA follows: TGCAGTGCTAGAGATACACCTTACTCCTACGAGCAGTACTTC. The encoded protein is CSARDTPYSYEQYF.

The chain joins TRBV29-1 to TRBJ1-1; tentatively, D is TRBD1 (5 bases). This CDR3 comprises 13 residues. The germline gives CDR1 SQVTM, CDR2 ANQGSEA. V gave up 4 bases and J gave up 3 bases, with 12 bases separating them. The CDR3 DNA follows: TGCAGCGTTGTGGGGCCGGGGGACACTGAAGCTTTCTTT. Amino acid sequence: CSVVGPGDTEAFF.

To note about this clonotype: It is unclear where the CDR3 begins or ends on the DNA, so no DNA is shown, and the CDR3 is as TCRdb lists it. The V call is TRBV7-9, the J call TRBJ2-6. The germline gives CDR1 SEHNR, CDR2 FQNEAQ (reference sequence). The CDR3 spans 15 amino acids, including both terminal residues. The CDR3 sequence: CASSLVASGANVLAF.

CDR3 sequence (DNA): TGTGCCAGCAGCCAAGATGACCGAATTCCGCAGTACTTC. Translation gives CASSQDDRIPQYF. The rearrangement uses TRBV14 and TRBJ2-7; D unclear. CDR3 length: 13 amino acids. V was cut by 0 bases and J by 9 bases, with 12 bases left in between. Germline-derived CDR1 and CDR2 are SGHDN and FVKESK.

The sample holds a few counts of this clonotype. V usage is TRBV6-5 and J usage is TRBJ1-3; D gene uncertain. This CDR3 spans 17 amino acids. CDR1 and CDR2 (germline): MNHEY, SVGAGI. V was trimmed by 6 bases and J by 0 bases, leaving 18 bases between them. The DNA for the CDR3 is TGTGCCAGCAGCCGTGGGCGTTCGGGCCTCTCTGGAAACACCATATATTTT. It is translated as CASSRGRSGLSGNTIYF.

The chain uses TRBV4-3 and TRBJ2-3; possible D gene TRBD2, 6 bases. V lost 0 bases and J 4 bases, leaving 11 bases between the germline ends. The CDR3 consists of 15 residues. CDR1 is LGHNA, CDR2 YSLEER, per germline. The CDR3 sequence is CASSQDWRGSDTQYF. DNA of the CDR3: TGCGCCAGCAGCCAAGATTGGCGGGGTTCAGATACGCAGTATTTT.

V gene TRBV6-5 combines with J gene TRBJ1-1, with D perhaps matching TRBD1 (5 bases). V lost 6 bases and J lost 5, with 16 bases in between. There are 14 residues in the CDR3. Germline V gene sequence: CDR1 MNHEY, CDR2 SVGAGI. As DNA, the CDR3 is TGTGCCAGCAGGCTTACTTCAGGGTCGACTGAAGCTTTCTTT. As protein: CASRLTSGSTEAFF.